The sequence of this T cell receptor beta chain was determined in a study of T cell responses to AZD1222 COVID-19 vaccine. Points on this clone: The junction differs from germline at one of its ends, possibly a read error.

Using immunoSEQ multiplex PCR, the repertoire was profiled, and TCRdb retains in-frame clones only, with some absent. Among about 140,000 clones, around nine tenths were seen once, and the ten largest hold 5%. The V gene's germline CDR1 is SEHNR and CDR2 FQNEAQ (reference sequence). This CDR3 spans 11 amino acids. This receptor was obtained from an adult in good health. The genes are TRBV7-9 and TRBJ1-3; D not certain. This specimen was peripheral blood, taken on day 0 of AZD1222 vaccination. The CDR3 here is CASSLEPGGHF. In DNA, the CDR3 is TGTGCCAGCAGCCTGGAGCCGGGTGGGCATTTT.